These T cell receptor beta chains were read from a single sample in a study of early T cells in non-severe SARS-CoV-2 infection. Each CDR3 protein is one row after TCRdb ran MiXCR on the 5' RACE reads. The sample includes almost 30,000 distinct CDR3 sequences, under 6% of them seen just once. The sequencing input was whole blood. The receptor source for this set is an adult who was a healthcare worker with PCR-confirmed SARS-CoV-2 infection or an uninfected control (not recorded which). Each CDR3 is given with its conserved first and last residue. The D gene is left open where the match is weak. Rows give clone size only sometimes, using once, few, many, or a class for an expanded clone.

d_call clone_size j_call v_call cdr3_nt cdr3_aa
TRBD2 NA TRBJ2-3 TRBV7-2 TGTGCCAGCAGCTTATCGACTAGCGGGTCATCAGATACGCAGTATTTT CASSLSTSGSSDTQYF
NA many TRBJ2-2 TRBV7-9 TGTGCCAGCAGCTTAGAACAGGAAACCGGGGAGCTGTTTTTT CASSLEQETGELFF
TRBD1 many TRBJ1-2 TRBV4-3 TGCGCCAGCAGCCAAGACAGGGGGGTGGCTGGCTACACCTTC CASSQDRGVAGYTF
NA many TRBJ2-3 TRBV7-2 TGTGCCAGCAGCTTAGGGACACCGAGTTATACGCAGTATTTT CASSLGTPSYTQYF
TRBD2 many TRBJ2-1 TRBV20-1 TGCAGTGCCCCCGTCGGGACGGGGGGGGAAAATGAGCAGTTCTTC CSAPVGTGGENEQFF
TRBD1 many TRBJ1-5 TRBV24-1 TGTGCCACCAGTGATTCGGTGACAGGGGGCAATCAGCCCCAGCATTTT CATSDSVTGGNQPQHF
NA few TRBJ2-1 TRBV6-2/TRBV6-3 TGTGCCAGCAGTTCCGGACAGAGCTCCTACAATGAGCAGTTCTTC CASSSGQSSYNEQFF
TRBD1 many TRBJ1-6 TRBV20-1 TGCAGTGCCCATGACAGGGGAGTTTCACCCCTCCACTTT CSAHDRGVSPLHF
TRBD2 NA TRBJ2-3 TRBV7-3 TGTGCCAGCAGCCCAAGAAGGACTAGCGGGCACGTTACTAGCACAGATACGCAGTATTTT CASSPRRTSGHVTSTDTQYF
NA few TRBJ1-2 TRBV12-3/TRBV12-4 TGTGCCAGCAGCTCAAGACTTGAGGGAGGCTACACCTTC CASSSRLEGGYTF
NA NA TRBJ2-3 TRBV27 TGTGCCAGCAAGCCAGCGAGCACAGATACGCAGTATTTT CASKPASTDTQYF
NA many TRBJ1-2 TRBV5-1 TGCGCCAGCAGCTTCGAAAGGGGGGTGGAGTATGGCTACACCTTC CASSFERGVEYGYTF
TRBD1 many TRBJ2-7 TRBV3-1 TGTGCCAGCAGCCAAGGGGACCCGGGGACAGGCGTTTCCTACGAGCAGTACTTC CASSQGDPGTGVSYEQYF
TRBD2 NA TRBJ2-1 TRBV11-1 TGTGCCAGCAGCGACCAAGCGGGGGGGGTAAATGAGCAGTTCTTC CASSDQAGGVNEQFF
NA many TRBJ2-3 TRBV7-2 TGTGCCAGCAGTAACCCACGTAGGAGCACAGATACGCAGTATTTT CASSNPRRSTDTQYF
TRBD1 few TRBJ2-7 TRBV10-3 TGTGCCATCAGCCACCGGGACAGACCTTTTTACGAGCAGTACTTC CAISHRDRPFYEQYF
NA many TRBJ2-3 TRBV29-1 TGCAGCGTTGAAGTTCCCGGGGATACGCAGTATTTT CSVEVPGDTQYF
NA NA TRBJ2-7 TRBV7-9 TGTGCCAGCAGCCTCCCATCCGGGCCCGTCTTCTTC CASSLPSGPVFF
NA many TRBJ1-1 TRBV7-9 TGTGCCAGCAGCCGCGTCATCGGGTCCGCCACTGAAGCTTTCTTT CASSRVIGSATEAFF
NA NA TRBJ2-7 TRBV19 TGTGCCAGTAGTGCACTGACAGCTTACGAGCAGTACTTC CASSALTAYEQYF
TRBD1 many TRBJ2-5 TRBV9 TGTGCCAAGGCTCGGACAGGGCGTTTGGAGACCCAGTACTTC CAKARTGRLETQYF
TRBD1 many TRBJ2-7 TRBV28 TGTGCCAGCAGTAAGGGGGCACCAGGGTCCTACGAGCAGTACTTC CASSKGAPGSYEQYF
NA many TRBJ1-3 TRBV5-5 TGTGCCAGCAGCTCGGGGGGCCAGGATTCTAGGGACACCATATATTTT CASSSGGQDSRDTIYF
NA NA TRBJ2-1 TRBV6-7 TGTGCCAGCAGGGGCTCCTACAATGAGCAGTTCTTC CASRGSYNEQFF